A selection of T cell receptor beta chains follows, all from one sample in a study of blood T cells in healthy people across ages. MiXCR, run by TCRdb on the 5' RACE reads, gives a single entry per CDR3 protein. The table records over a million distinct CDR3 sequences, less than 50% of them present only once. Sequencing input: blood. The source of these receptors is a woman aged 60-70 years in good health. CDR3s include the opening cysteine and the closing phenylalanine or tryptophan. The D gene is left open where the match is weak. Clone size is given for some rows only: seen once, a few or many times, or a class if the clone is expanded.

NA	few	TRBV5-1	TRBJ2-5	CASSGQEYQETQYF	TGCGCCAGCAGCGGACAAGAGTACCAAGAGACCCAGTACTTC
NA	NA	TRBV20-1	TRBJ2-7	CSVRVGEQYF	TGCAGTGTCCGAGTCGGTGAGCAGTACTTC
NA	NA	TRBV4-2	TRBJ2-7	CASSREVRSEQYF	TGTGCCAGCAGCCGAGAGGTGAGGAGCGAGCAGTACTTC
TRBD2	NA	TRBV5-1	TRBJ2-1	CASSWGLESNEQFF	TGCGCCAGCAGCTGGGGACTAGAGAGCAATGAGCAGTTCTTC
NA	NA	TRBV27	TRBJ2-1	CRTQQAGYNEQFF	TGTAGAACCCAACAGGCCGGTTACAATGAGCAGTTCTTC
TRBD1	NA	TRBV28	TRBJ2-7	CASSTSGGSAYEQYF	TGTGCCAGCAGTACTTCAGGGGGCAGCGCCTACGAGCAGTACTTC
TRBD1	NA	TRBV2	TRBJ2-7	CASSEALVRDRGNERYF	TGTGCCAGCAGTGAAGCGCTAGTCCGGGACAGGGGAAACGAGCGGTACTTC
TRBD2	NA	TRBV2	TRBJ2-5	CASSVLAGADQETQYF	TGTGCCAGCAGTGTTCTAGCGGGAGCCGACCAAGAGACCCAGTACTTC
NA	few	TRBV29-1	TRBJ2-2	CSVVVITGELFF	TGCAGCGTTGTAGTGATCACCGGGGAGCTGTTTTTT
NA	NA	TRBV2	TRBJ2-2	CASRGQGATGELFF	TGTGCCAGCAGAGGCCAGGGCGCTACCGGGGAGCTGTTTTTT
TRBD1	NA	TRBV14	TRBJ1-2	CASSQDRTGPRGYTF	TGTGCCAGCAGCCAAGACAGGACAGGGCCTCGTGGCTACACCTTC
NA	few	TRBV20-1	TRBJ2-3	CSAPRSGTDTQYF	TGCAGTGCTCCCCGCAGCGGCACAGATACGCAGTATTTT
TRBD1	NA	TRBV12-3/TRBV12-4	TRBJ2-5	CASSSWEQGARETQYF	TGTGCCAGCAGTTCCTGGGAACAGGGGGCGCGCGAGACCCAGTACTTC
NA	NA	TRBV6-1	TRBJ2-3	CASSEGRPDTQYF	TGTGCCAGCAGTGAAGGCAGGCCAGATACGCAGTATTTT
NA	NA	TRBV20-1	TRBJ1-2	CSARDWQGEGYTF	TGCAGTGCTAGAGATTGGCAGGGAGAAGGCTACACCTTC
NA	NA	TRBV29-1	TRBJ2-3	CSVGAGTDTQYF	TGCAGCGTTGGGGCGGGCACAGATACGCAGTATTTT
NA	few	TRBV9	TRBJ2-5	CASSVERGRETQYF	TGTGCCAGCAGCGTCGAGAGGGGCCGGGAGACCCAGTACTTC
NA	many	TRBV6-5	TRBJ1-5	CASRRLSESNQPQHF	TGTGCCAGCAGAAGACTGAGCGAGAGCAATCAGCCCCAGCATTTT
NA	NA	TRBV20-1	TRBJ2-5	CSARGGRLGQETQYF	TGCAGTGCTAGAGGTGGCCGACTAGGTCAAGAGACCCAGTACTTC
NA	NA	TRBV5-5	TRBJ2-1	CASSSGVLGSMDEQFF	TGTGCCAGCAGCTCGGGGGTTCTGGGATCTATGGATGAGCAGTTCTTC
TRBD1	NA	TRBV13	TRBJ2-1	CASSRRTGPSGTQFF	TGTGCCAGCAGTCGACGGACAGGACCCTCCGGGACCCAGTTCTTC